These 21 T cell receptor beta chains were all obtained from the same sample, sequenced in a study of blood T cell repertoires in COVID-19. This table comes from immunoSEQ multiplex PCR, and its TCRdb copy is limited to in-frame clones, with some not included. The data contain under 250,000 clones, 75% to 90% of them singletons. Sample: PBMCs or T cells enriched from blood (not recorded which). The origin of the receptors is a woman in her forties who had been exposed to COVID-19.

The rearrangement uses TRBV7-2 and TRBJ1-2, with D perhaps matching TRBD1 (5 bases). In germline, CDR1 is SGHTA, CDR2 FQGNSA. The CDR3 has 13 residues. Trimming left V 4 bases short and J 4 bases short, with 10 bases between. CDR3 coding DNA: TGTGCCAGCAGCTCTAGCGGGGCCTATGGCTACACCTTC. Its translation: CASSSSGAYGYTF.

As concerns this clone: A read error may produce the germline difference seen at one junction end. The chain is built from TRBV19 and TRBJ2-3; D remains ambiguous. CDR3 length equals 15 residues. Germline lookup yields CDR1 LNHDA and CDR2 SQIVND (reference sequence). The CDR3, as DNA: TGTGCCAGTAGTATAGACAAGATGGGCACGGATACGCAGTATTTT. The encoded protein is CASSIDKMGTDTQYF.

The chain links TRBV5-1 to TRBJ2-5; TRBD1 matches 8 bases. The CDR3 extends over 14 amino acids. Germline V gene data show CDR1 as SGHRS and CDR2 as YFSETQ. Losses at the gene ends were 4 bases for V and 4 bases for J; bases not matched to a gene: 6. The DNA for the CDR3 is TGCGCCAGCAGCCAGGACAGGGTGGGAGAGACCCAGTACTTC. Encoded protein: CASSQDRVGETQYF.

V usage is TRBV27 and J usage is TRBJ2-7, with D hard to call. The CDR3 consists of 12 residues. The germline V and J ends were trimmed by 5 bases and 0 bases, with 5 bases remaining between them. CDR1 and CDR2 (germline): MNHEY, SMNVEV (reference sequence). CDR3 sequence (DNA): TGTGCCAGCAGTCCCAGCTCCTACGAGCAGTACTTC. Encoded protein: CASSPSSYEQYF.

The chain has TRBV3-1 (or the pseudogene TRBV3-2) and TRBJ2-3; D gene ambiguous. Per the germline V gene, CDR1 is LGHDT and CDR2 is YNNKEL (reference sequence). The CDR3 runs 11 residues. V lost 7 bases and J 3 bases, leaving 5 bases between the germline ends. For the CDR3, the DNA is TGTGCCAGCACAGGTACAGATACGCAGTATTTT. This codes for CASTGTDTQYF.

The V call is TRBV7-2, the J call TRBJ2-7, with D unclear. Germline lookup yields CDR1 SGHTA and CDR2 FQGNSA. The CDR3 sequence is 17 residues long. The ends were cut back, 5 bases at V and 0 bases at J, with 20 bases in the middle. Here the CDR3 DNA reads TGTGCCAGCAGCATCCGCCCTGAGTTCTCCTCCTCCTACGAGCAGTACTTC. Translating it yields CASSIRPEFSSSYEQYF. Supplemented by reference TRBV7-2 and TRBJ2-7, the full variable domain reads GAGVSQSPSNKVTEKGKDVELRCDPISGHTALYWYRQSLGQGLEFLIYFQGNSAPDKSGLPSDRFSAERTGGSVSTLTIQRTQQEDSAVYLCASSIRPEFSSSYEQYFGPGTRLTVT.

This rearrangement joins TRBV7-9 to TRBJ1-3; 8 positions agree with TRBD1. The CDR3 extends over 15 amino acids. CDR1 and CDR2 (germline): SEHNR, FQNEAQ (reference sequence). Losses at the gene ends were 5 bases for V and 4 bases for J; bases not matched to a gene: 7. The CDR3 loop is CASSQTGGAGNTIYF. CDR3 nucleotides: TGTGCCAGCAGCCAAACAGGGGGAGCAGGAAACACCATATATTTT.

V and J are TRBV7-2 and TRBJ1-2; TRBD1 is a possible D gene (6 bases). This CDR3 spans 16 amino acids. V lost 1 base to trimming and J lost 7 bases, with 19 bases between them. Germline V gives CDR1 SGHTA, CDR2 FQGNSA. The DNA of the CDR3 is TGTGCCAGCAGCTTAGACCCGGCAGGGGCCGGAGGTGGCTACACCTTC. Amino acid sequence: CASSLDPAGAGGGYTF. Filled out from reference TRBV7-2 and TRBJ1-2, the complete variable domain reads GAGVSQSPSNKVTEKGKDVELRCDPISGHTALYWYRQSLGQGLEFLIYFQGNSAPDKSGLPSDRFSAERTGGSVSTLTIQRTQQEDSAVYLCASSLDPAGAGGGYTFGSGTRLTVV.

The V gene is TRBV10-3, the J gene TRBJ2-7; 7 bases match TRBD2. The germline CDR1 and CDR2 sequences are ENHRY and SYGVKD. This CDR3 comprises 18 residues. The V gene end was trimmed by 4 bases and the J gene end by 3 bases; junction bases not matched to a gene: 18. CDR3 bases: TGTGCCATCAGTGTTGAGGTAAACGGGCAGGCGGGGGTCTACGAGCAGTACTTC. Translation gives CAISVEVNGQAGVYEQYF.

The CDR3 DNA reads as TGTGCCAGCAGCCAAGGAGCCCGGGTCTACAATGAGCAGTTCTTC. This gives the protein CASSQGARVYNEQFF. The rearrangement uses TRBV3-1 (or the pseudogene TRBV3-2) and TRBJ2-1, with no clear D. The germline V and J ends were trimmed by 1 base and 3 bases, with 10 bases remaining between them. CDR3 length: 15 residues. Germline lookup yields CDR1 LGHDT and CDR2 YNNKEL (reference sequence).

Comment on this clone: The identical CDR3 is also encoded by other nucleotide sequences in the sample. The chain couples TRBV7-3 to TRBJ1-1, with a possible D match to TRBD1 (5 bases). Trimming took off 0 bases at V and 1 base at J, with 6 bases between the two ends. This CDR3 is 14 amino acids long. Germline V CDR1 and CDR2: SGHTA, FQGTGA. The CDR3 region is CASSLTGQNTEAFF. The CDR3 DNA sequence: TGTGCCAGCAGCTTAACTGGACAGAACACTGAAGCTTTCTTT.

This rearrangement joins TRBV7-2 to TRBJ1-2; perhaps TRBD1 as D (5 bases). Per germline, CDR1 SGHTA and CDR2 FQGNSA. With 3 bases removed from V and 2 bases from J, the gap between germline ends came to 10 bases. The CDR3 covers 14 residues. The CDR3 nucleotides read TGTGCCAGCAGCTTTGACTCAGGGAACTATGGCTACACCTTC. Its protein is CASSFDSGNYGYTF.

The rearrangement uses TRBV7-6 and TRBJ2-7; D gene ambiguous. The CDR3 has 9 residues. CDR1 is SGHVS, CDR2 FNYEAQ, per germline. Here the CDR3 reads CASSLSGSV. In DNA, the CDR3 is TGTGCCAGCAGCTTATCTGGCTCCGTC.

CDR3 protein: CASSLTGTYEQYF. CDR3 nucleotide sequence: TGTGCCAGCAGCTTGACCGGGACCTACGAGCAGTACTTC. The chain links TRBV5-4 to TRBJ2-7; D perhaps matches TRBD2 (5 bases). Germline lookup yields CDR1 SGHNT and CDR2 YYREEE (reference sequence). The CDR3 totals 13 residues. Trimming left V 1 base short and J 2 bases short, with 7 bases between.

The V call is TRBV11-3, the J call TRBJ1-3; TRBD1 matches 7 bases. V trimming: 3 bases; J trimming: 0 bases; junction bases outside the gene matches: 5. CDR3 length: 16 amino acids. Per the germline V gene, CDR1 is SGHNT and CDR2 is YENEEA. CDR3 DNA sequence: TGTGCCAGCAGCTTCGCACAGGGGAGCTCTGGAAACACCATATATTTT. Its translation is CASSFAQGSSGNTIYF.

This sequence joins TRBV18 and TRBJ1-1; possible D gene TRBD1, 6 bases. Germline values: CDR1 KGHSH, CDR2 LQKENI. The CDR3 is 15 residues long. V shed 3 bases and J shed 1 base, with 12 bases lying between them. CDR3 amino acids: CASSPDRLKNTEAFF. For the CDR3, the DNA is TGTGCCAGCTCACCTGACAGGCTAAAGAACACTGAAGCTTTCTTT.

In its sample, this clone is medium-sized (0.01 to 0.1%). J is TRBJ2-5 and V is TRBV21-1; the table gives TRBD1 as D, unverified against the DNA. TRBV21-1 is a pseudogene locus. CDR3 size: 18 residues. DNA of the CDR3: TGTGCCACCCTTCACCCAGGTCCATATCAGGGGTACCAAGAGACCCAGTACTTC. Protein: CATLHPGPYQGYQETQYF.

This clone was counted a single time. The chain recombines TRBV7-6 with TRBJ2-2; D is possibly TRBD1 (6 bases). CDR1 and CDR2 from the germline V gene are SGHVS and FNYEAQ. This CDR3 has 15 amino acids. The V gene lost 5 bases and the J gene lost 5 bases, with 15 bases spanning the gap. CDR3 nucleotide sequence: TGTGCCAGCAGCCCTACAGGGTTTAGGACCGGGGAGCTGTTTTTT. Translated: CASSPTGFRTGELFF.

The rearrangement uses TRBV24-1 and TRBJ1-2; 7 nucleotides align to TRBD1. The V and J ends lost 3 bases and 1 base, in that order; junction bases with no gene match: 4. Germline assignment: CDR1 KGHDR and CDR2 SFDVKD. There are 15 residues in the CDR3. DNA of the CDR3: TGTGCCACCAGTGATCCCGCAGGGGGTAACTATGGCTACACCTTC. As protein: CATSDPAGGNYGYTF.

CDR3 region: CASIWGGPDTEAFF. CDR3 DNA sequence: TGTGCCAGCATTTGGGGGGGCCCGGACACTGAAGCTTTCTTT. The chain employs TRBV7-9 and TRBJ1-1; TRBD1 is a possible D gene (6 bases). Trimming took 7 bases from V and 3 from J, leaving 15 bases between them. Germline lookup yields CDR1 SEHNR and CDR2 FQNEAQ (reference sequence). The CDR3 totals 14 residues.

This clone was detected only once. The chain links TRBV7-8 to TRBJ1-2; D may be TRBD1 (5 bases). V lost 0 bases to trimming and J lost 8 bases, with 19 bases between them. This CDR3 contains 16 residues. Germline lookup yields CDR1 SGHVS and CDR2 FQNEAQ. The CDR3 DNA sequence: TGTGCCAGCAGCTTAGCGCGGGACGCCAACCCTCAAGGCTACACCTTC. Its translation is CASSLARDANPQGYTF.